The 16 T cell receptor beta chains below come from one sample, sequenced in a study of control samples from healthy donors and cancer patients. Method: immunoSEQ multiplex PCR; TCRdb's copy keeps in-frame clones and lacks some. The sample carries around 130,000 clones, roughly 86% recorded once. Sequencing was done on a sample of PBMCs. These receptors came from a man aged 50 to 60 with head and neck cancer.

This clone occurred once. The chain combines TRBV19 with TRBJ2-1; D may be TRBD1 or TRBD2 (6 bases each). CDR3 size: 15 residues. Germline assignment: CDR1 LNHDA and CDR2 SQIVND (reference sequence). Between the trimmed V and J ends, which lost 6 bases and 7 bases, there was a span of 19 bases. The DNA of the CDR3 is TGTGCCAGTAGGGACAGACCCAAGGCGGGGAATGAGCAGTTCTTC. As protein: CASRDRPKAGNEQFF.

The V gene is TRBV19, the J gene TRBJ1-1; a weak D match, TRBD1 (6 bases). The CDR3 covers 13 residues. With 3 bases removed from V and 3 bases from J, the gap between germline ends came to 8 bases. CDR1 is LNHDA, CDR2 SQIVND, per germline (reference sequence). In DNA form, the CDR3 reads TGTGCCAGTAGTATCTACAGGGACACTGAAGCTTTCTTT. Translated: CASSIYRDTEAFF.

The rearrangement joins TRBV3-1 (or the pseudogene TRBV3-2) to TRBJ2-5; TRBD2 matches 7 bases. The CDR3 sequence is 15 residues long. The V gene end was trimmed by 4 bases and the J gene end by 4 bases; junction bases not matched to a gene: 9. The germline gives CDR1 LGHDT, CDR2 YNNKEL (reference sequence). CDR3 protein: CASSRAGVERETQYF. CDR3 in DNA: TGTGCCAGCAGCCGCGCGGGAGTGGAGCGAGAGACCCAGTACTTC.

This clone was detected once. The rearrangement uses TRBV13 and TRBJ2-7; TRBD2 agrees at 9 bases. This CDR3 is built from 15 residues. Germline loops: CDR1 PRHDT, CDR2 FYEKMQ (reference sequence). The junction had 7 bases not matched to a gene; V was cut back by 5 bases and J by 2 bases. CDR3 sequence (DNA): TGTGCCAGCAGCGTTAGCGGGAGTAGGGCCTACGAGCAGTACTTC. This sequence encodes CASSVSGSRAYEQYF.

This clone was found once. Here the CDR3 DNA reads TGTGCCAGCAGCCAAGGGAACAGGGCAGGGGATTTCTATGGCTACACCTTC. Translated: CASSQGNRAGDFYGYTF. This chain connects TRBV3-1 (or the pseudogene TRBV3-2) to TRBJ1-2; weak D call: TRBD1 (6 bases). The CDR3 sequence is 17 residues long. Germline CDR1 and CDR2: LGHDT and YNNKEL (reference sequence). Trimming left V 1 base short and J 4 bases short, with 19 bases between.

V gene TRBV7-6 combines with J gene TRBJ1-1; the D gene is possibly TRBD1 (5 bases). Germline CDR1 SGHVS, CDR2 FNYEAQ. The CDR3 contains 15 residues. V was trimmed by 3 bases and J by 7 bases, leaving 18 bases between them. The CDR3 DNA reads TGTGCCAGCAGCTTGTACTCCTCGGTGGGGCTTGAAGCTTTCTTT. Encoded protein: CASSLYSSVGLEAFF. Filled out from reference TRBV7-6 and TRBJ1-1, the complete variable domain reads GAGVSQSPRYKVTKRGQDVALRCDPISGHVSLYWYRQALGQGPEFLTYFNYEAQQDKSGLPNDRFSAERPEGSISTLTIQRTEQRDSAMYRCASSLYSSVGLEAFFGQGTRLTVV.

The V and J genes are TRBV7-2 and TRBJ1-2; D not resolved. The germline V gene has CDR1 SGHTA and CDR2 FQGNSA. The CDR3 spans 13 residues. The ends were cut back, 2 bases at V and 7 bases at J, with 11 bases in the middle. The CDR3 bases are TGTGCCAGCAGCTTATTCGGTTTGGGTGGCTACACCTTC. Its translation is CASSLFGLGGYTF.

The genes are TRBV6-5 and TRBJ2-1, with 12 positions matching TRBD2. The CDR3 has 13 residues. In germline, CDR1 is MNHEY, CDR2 SVGAGI. V lost 10 bases to trimming and J lost 7 bases; unmatched junction nucleotides: 5. CDR3 DNA: TGTGCCACTTCTAGCGGGGGGGTTAATGAGCAGTTCTTC. Its protein product is CATSSGGVNEQFF.

CDR3 bases: TGTGCCAGCAGCTTACAGACAGACTATGGCTACACCTTC. Translation gives CASSLQTDYGYTF. The V gene is TRBV7-9, the J gene TRBJ1-2; the D gene is possibly TRBD1 (5 bases). The CDR3 spans 13 residues. Trimming removed 2 bases from V and 3 bases from J, with 7 bases in between. Germline CDR1 is SEHNR and CDR2 is FQNEAQ (reference sequence).

The chain joins TRBV2 to TRBJ2-5, with D unresolved. The V end was cut by 7 bases, the J end by 7 bases, with 10 bases between. CDR1 and CDR2 (germline): SNHLY, FYNNEI. The CDR3 is made up of 11 amino acids. The CDR3 sequence is CASNTKGTQYF. The CDR3 DNA sequence: TGTGCCAGCAATACAAAGGGGACCCAGTACTTC.

The rearrangement joins TRBV2 to TRBJ1-4; D is unclear. Per the germline V gene, CDR1 is SNHLY and CDR2 is FYNNEI. This CDR3 spans 14 amino acids. The V end was cut by 6 bases, the J end by 5 bases, with 13 bases between. CDR3 in amino acids: CASRVAERNEKLFF. DNA of the CDR3: TGTGCCAGCAGGGTGGCAGAACGGAATGAAAAACTGTTTTTT.

V and J are TRBV18 and TRBJ1-5, with D maybe TRBD1 (5 bases). The V gene's germline CDR1 is KGHSH and CDR2 LQKENI. The CDR3 covers 14 residues. Between the trimmed V and J ends, which lost 3 bases and 9 bases, there was a span of 15 bases. This CDR3 reads CASSPEQARWPQHF. Written as DNA, the CDR3 is TGTGCCAGCTCACCGGAACAGGCTAGGTGGCCCCAGCATTTT.

V is TRBV2 and J is TRBJ2-7; D call uncertain. V lost 1 base and J 0 bases, leaving 7 bases between the germline ends. Germline V gives CDR1 SNHLY, CDR2 FYNNEI. The CDR3 has 14 residues. CDR3 loop: CASSEGNSSYEQYF. The CDR3 DNA sequence: TGTGCCAGCAGTGAAGGGAACAGCTCCTACGAGCAGTACTTC.

The CDR3 loop is CASSSLGAYNHSYNEQFF. DNA of the CDR3: TGTGCCAGCAGTTCGTTAGGGGCCTATAATCACTCCTACAATGAGCAGTTCTTC. The chain uses TRBV6-2 or TRBV6-3 and TRBJ2-1; D might be TRBD1 (5 bases). The CDR3 contains 18 residues. Germline CDR1 and CDR2: MNHEY and SVGEGT. Trimming shortened V by 4 bases and J by 0 bases, and 19 bases separated the two germline ends.

The J gene is TRBJ2-3, the V gene TRBV4-1; TRBD2 aligns across 12 bases. V lost 4 bases to trimming and J lost 3 bases; unmatched junction nucleotides: 8. Germline V gives CDR1 MGHRA, CDR2 YSYEKL. CDR3 length: 17 amino acids. The CDR3 loop is CASSLTPTSGGTDTQYF. DNA of the CDR3: TGCGCCAGCAGCCTAACACCGACTAGCGGGGGAACAGATACGCAGTATTTT.

The count of this clone is one. The rearrangement links TRBV11-3 to TRBJ2-1, with 9 bases aligning to TRBD2. This CDR3 is 19 amino acids long. V shed 2 bases and J 5 bases; nucleotides not matched to a gene: 16. The V gene's germline CDR1 is SGHNT and CDR2 YENEEA. The CDR3 region has the DNA TGTGCCAGCAGCTTATCGGACCCTATGGGGCTAGCGGGGAACAATGAGCAGTTCTTC. This translates into CASSLSDPMGLAGNNEQFF.